The 29 T cell receptor beta chains given below trace back to one sample, sequenced in a study of T cell changes during pregnancy in multiple sclerosis. This table comes from immunoSEQ multiplex PCR, and its TCRdb copy is limited to in-frame clones, with some not included. The sample contains roughly 50,000 clones, around 92% of which appear only once. Source: CD4+ T cells from peripheral blood mononuclear cells, taken in the third trimester of pregnancy. The source of these receptors is a female donor with multiple sclerosis, enrolled in a pregnancy study.

The V and J genes are TRBV25-1 and TRBJ1-2; tentatively, D is TRBD1 (5 bases). This CDR3 comprises 17 residues. Deletions cut 5 bases from V and 4 bases from J, with 23 bases between. CDR1 and CDR2 from the germline V gene are MGHDK and SYGVNS. CDR3 in amino acids: CASSSRAGGRVAYGYTF. For the CDR3, the DNA is TGTGCCAGCAGTTCCCGAGCGGGGGGAAGAGTTGCCTATGGCTACACCTTC.

This chain links TRBV4-1 with TRBJ1-4; D unclear. The CDR3 loop spans 12 amino acids. V was trimmed by 3 bases and J by 5 bases, leaving 4 bases between them. Germline values: CDR1 MGHRA, CDR2 YSYEKL. The CDR3 loop reads CASSHPNEKLFF. The DNA of the CDR3 is TGCGCCAGCAGCCATCCGAATGAAAAACTGTTTTTT.

The rearrangement uses TRBV19 and TRBJ2-2; 10 bases are a match to TRBD1. The CDR3 sequence is 16 residues long. CDR1 is LNHDA and CDR2 is SQIVND in the germline V gene (reference sequence). V was pared by 3 bases and J by 6 bases, with 7 bases of the junction left unmatched. The chain's CDR3 is CASSMGDRGVAGELFF. For the CDR3, the DNA is TGTGCCAGTAGTATGGGGGACAGGGGAGTGGCCGGGGAGCTGTTTTTT.

The CDR3 region has the DNA TGTGCCAGTACCTCACCAGGGCGCAGGGGGCGCGACACTGAAGCTTTCTTT. Amino acids: CASTSPGRRGRDTEAFF. The rearrangement uses TRBV19 and TRBJ1-1; TRBD1 aligns across 8 bases. CDR1 and CDR2 from the germline V gene are LNHDA and SQIVND (reference sequence). CDR3 length: 17 amino acids. The V gene end was trimmed by 7 bases and the J gene end by 3 bases; junction bases not matched to a gene: 16.

The chain has TRBV19 and TRBJ1-5, with a weak D call TRBD1 (5 bases). Germline V lookup: CDR1 LNHDA, CDR2 SQIVND (reference sequence). The CDR3 totals 14 residues. The V end was cut by 6 bases, the J end by 3 bases, with 12 bases between. Here the CDR3 DNA reads TGTGCCAGTAGCCCAAGGACACTCAATCAGCCCCAGCATTTT. It codes for CASSPRTLNQPQHF.

The chain recombines TRBV6-5 with TRBJ1-6, with TRBD1 matching 7 bases. The J segment lost 6 bases and the V segment lost 2 bases, leaving 1 base of the junction unmatched. Per the germline V gene, CDR1 is MNHEY and CDR2 is SVGAGI. This CDR3 contains 14 residues. CDR3 loop: CASSYDRANSPLHF. In nucleotides, the CDR3 is TGTGCCAGCAGTTACGACAGGGCTAATTCACCCCTCCACTTT.

CDR3 nucleotide sequence: TGTGCCAGTAGTAGGACAGGGGATAATTCACCCCTCCACTTT. Protein product: CASSRTGDNSPLHF. The rearrangement links TRBV19 to TRBJ1-6; 9 nucleotides agree with TRBD1. The trim removed 4 bases at V and 5 bases at J, leaving 0 bases unmatched. The CDR3 is made up of 14 amino acids. Per the germline V gene, CDR1 is LNHDA and CDR2 is SQIVND (reference sequence).

The chain links TRBV7-2 to TRBJ2-1; D is uncertain. Germline V CDR1 and CDR2: SGHTA, FQGNSA. CDR3 length: 14 amino acids. Trimming stripped 5 bases from V and 6 bases from J, with 14 bases between. The CDR3 is CASSTDSFRNEQFF. The DNA for the CDR3 is TGTGCCAGCAGCACCGACTCTTTCCGCAATGAGCAGTTCTTC.

This clone appeared a single time. This chain uses TRBV5-1 with TRBJ2-7, with D possibly TRBD1 on 8 matching bases. The CDR3 sequence is 14 residues long. The V gene's germline CDR1 is SGHRS and CDR2 YFSETQ. Trimming removed 2 bases from V and 8 bases from J, with 17 bases in between. CDR3 sequence reads: CASSFGQGGGQQYF. The DNA for the CDR3 is TGCGCCAGCAGCTTCGGACAGGGAGGGGGGCAGCAGTACTTC.

This clone was recorded once. The chain links TRBV7-8 to TRBJ2-2, with TRBD1 matching 9 bases. V lost 5 bases to trimming and J lost 5 bases; unmatched junction nucleotides: 9. This CDR3 region has 16 residues. CDR1 and CDR2 from the germline V gene are SGHVS and FQNEAQ. CDR3 bases: TGTGCCAGCAGCGCGGACAGGGGTGCGGGGACCGGGGAGCTGTTTTTT. Translation gives CASSADRGAGTGELFF.

The genes are TRBV27 and TRBJ1-6; TRBD1 might be the D (6 bases). CDR3 length: 15 residues. Between the trimmed V and J ends, which lost 7 bases and 10 bases, there was a span of 20 bases. Germline V CDR1 and CDR2: MNHEY, SMNVEV (reference sequence). CDR3 sequence: CASTPRRGGSSPLHF. CDR3 DNA sequence: TGTGCCAGCACTCCCCGGCGCGGGGGCTCCTCACCCCTCCACTTT.

The chain couples TRBV29-1 to TRBJ1-1; possible D gene TRBD1, 5 bases. Germline assignment: CDR1 SQVTM and CDR2 ANQGSEA. Trimming took off 8 bases at V and 1 base at J, with 14 bases between the two ends. This CDR3 spans 13 amino acids. The CDR3 reads CSSERTRNTEAFF. Here the CDR3 DNA reads TGCAGCTCTGAAAGGACAAGGAACACTGAAGCTTTCTTT.

CDR3 bases: TGTGCCAGCAGCCAAGGGGGACTAGCGGGGCTGAACTCCTACAATGAGCAGTTCTTC. This encodes CASSQGGLAGLNSYNEQFF. The chain has TRBV7-6 and TRBJ2-1; 13 bases are a match to TRBD2. The CDR3 loop spans 19 amino acids. Germline lookup yields CDR1 SGHVS and CDR2 FNYEAQ. Losses at the gene ends were 5 bases for V and 0 bases for J; bases not matched to a gene: 10.

V and J are TRBV6-6 and TRBJ1-5; possible D gene TRBD1, 6 bases. The CDR3 extends over 15 amino acids. Between the trimmed V and J ends, which lost 6 bases and 4 bases, there was a span of 16 bases. The V gene's germline CDR1 is MNHNY and CDR2 SVGAGI (reference sequence). The CDR3, as DNA: TGTGCCAGCAGATCAAAGGGGGGGTTAAATCAGCCCCAGCATTTT. Encoded protein: CASRSKGGLNQPQHF.

The rearrangement uses TRBV28 and TRBJ2-7, with no clear D. The V gene's germline CDR1 is MDHEN and CDR2 SYDVKM. The CDR3 runs to 16 residues. V was pared by 6 bases and J by 2 bases, with 20 bases between. The DNA for the CDR3 is TGTGCCAGCAGGACCCAGAGTGGGCAGGTAGCCTACGAGCAGTACTTC. Protein: CASRTQSGQVAYEQYF.

This chain uses TRBV19 with TRBJ2-7; 7 nucleotides line up with TRBD2. Trimming at V came to 5 bases and at J to 0 bases, leaving 4 bases not matched to a gene. This CDR3 is built from 14 residues. CDR1 is LNHDA, CDR2 SQIVND, per germline (reference sequence). Here the CDR3 reads CASSGRDFSYEQYF. The CDR3 nucleotides read TGTGCCAGTAGTGGGAGGGACTTCTCCTACGAGCAGTACTTC.

The V and J genes are TRBV5-1 and TRBJ2-3, with 10 bases matching TRBD2. The CDR3 runs to 17 residues. Germline CDR1 reads SGHRS; CDR2 reads YFSETQ. Unmatched junction bases numbered 5, after V lost 0 bases and J lost 1 base. The CDR3 sequence: CASSLGGLASRTDTQYF. The CDR3 bases are TGCGCCAGCAGCTTGGGGGGACTAGCGTCTCGCACAGATACGCAGTATTTT.

The rearrangement uses TRBV6-1 and TRBJ1-4; D remains ambiguous. The CDR3 contains 15 residues. CDR1 is MNHNS and CDR2 is SASEGT in the germline V gene. Trimming pared 4 bases from V and 0 bases from J, leaving 9 bases between. The CDR3 bases are TGTGCCAGCAGTGGGGCAAGTGCAACTAATGAAAAACTGTTTTTT. Residues: CASSGASATNEKLFF.

The rearrangement joins TRBV7-9 to TRBJ2-1, with D perhaps matching TRBD2 (5 bases). Germline CDR1 and CDR2: SEHNR and FQNEAQ (reference sequence). The CDR3 loop spans 15 amino acids. With 3 bases removed from V and 2 bases from J, the gap between germline ends came to 11 bases. The CDR3 here is CASSLSRAPYNEQFF. The DNA of the CDR3 is TGTGCCAGCAGCTTGTCGAGGGCCCCCTACAATGAGCAGTTCTTC.

This rearrangement joins TRBV7-3 to TRBJ2-2; 8 bases match TRBD2. J was trimmed by 0 bases and V by 3 bases; bases with no gene match: 0. In germline, CDR1 is SGHTA, CDR2 FQGTGA. CDR3 length: 15 residues. The CDR3 sequence: CASSFSGTNTGELFF. As DNA, the CDR3 is TGTGCCAGCAGCTTTAGCGGGACGAACACCGGGGAGCTGTTTTTT.

The V gene is TRBV5-5, the J gene TRBJ1-3; D is perhaps TRBD1 (6 bases). Germline V gene sequence: CDR1 SGHKS, CDR2 YYEKEE (reference sequence). Trimming took 0 bases from V and 4 from J, leaving 11 bases between them. The CDR3 spans 15 residues. Here the CDR3 DNA reads TGTGCCAGCAGCTTGGCCTGGGACATCGGAAACACCATATATTTT. Translation gives CASSLAWDIGNTIYF.

The chain links TRBV21-1 to TRBJ2-4; the DNA was not used to check the table's D call, TRBD1. TRBV21-1 is designated a pseudogene. This CDR3 spans 18 amino acids. The CDR3 region has the DNA TGTGCCAGCAGCAATAGGGGACAGGGTCGGGTCACCGAAGCATTTCAGTACTTC. Translated: CASSNRGQGRVTEAFQYF.

V and J are TRBV2 and TRBJ1-1; D call uncertain. Trimming removed 4 bases at V and 0 bases at J, with 9 bases between. The CDR3 contains 14 residues. Looked up from germline, CDR1 is SNHLY and CDR2 is FYNNEI. The CDR3 DNA sequence: TGTGCCAGCAGTGGAAGAGTAATGAACACTGAAGCTTTCTTT. Translation gives CASSGRVMNTEAFF.

The chain uses TRBV6-1 and TRBJ1-3; TRBD1 might be the D (6 bases). Germline lookup yields CDR1 MNHNS and CDR2 SASEGT. V was clipped by 4 bases and J by 8 bases, with 27 bases between them. The CDR3 is 18 amino acids. CDR3 loop: CASSVELLGQGLTYTIYF. The CDR3 DNA follows: TGTGCCAGCAGTGTAGAATTACTGGGGCAGGGGTTAACTTACACCATATATTTT.

The genes are TRBV9 and TRBJ1-1; D remains ambiguous. V was clipped by 3 bases and J by 1 base, with 7 bases between them. Germline CDR1 reads SGDLS; CDR2 reads YYNGEE. The CDR3 covers 13 residues. For the CDR3, the DNA is TGTGCCAGCAGCGGGCACCAGAACACTGAAGCTTTCTTT. Amino acid sequence: CASSGHQNTEAFF.

The chain is built from TRBV5-4 and TRBJ1-5; 9 bases line up with TRBD1. V dropped 0 bases and J dropped 2; count of bases not matched to a gene: 12. Germline CDR1 and CDR2: SGHNT and YYREEE (reference sequence). The CDR3 has 19 amino acids. This CDR3 reads CASSLATRDREGGNQPQHF. The CDR3 DNA sequence: TGTGCCAGCAGCTTGGCTACCCGGGACAGGGAAGGAGGCAATCAGCCCCAGCATTTT. Full variable domain (rest looked up from reference TRBV5-4 and TRBJ1-5): ETGVTQSPTHLIKTRGQQVTLRCSSQSGHNTVSWYQQALGQGPQFIFQYYREEENGRGNFPPRFSGLQFPNYSSELNVNALELDDSALYLCASSLATRDREGGNQPQHFGDGTRLSIL.

The chain combines TRBV18 with TRBJ2-7; 7 positions agree with TRBD1. There are 14 residues in the CDR3. The J segment lost 4 bases and the V segment lost 3 bases, leaving 6 bases of the junction unmatched. Germline V gene sequence: CDR1 KGHSH, CDR2 LQKENI. CDR3 protein: CASSPARQGYEQYF. The CDR3 nucleotides are TGTGCCAGCTCACCGGCGAGACAGGGATACGAGCAGTACTTC.

The chain recombines TRBV7-9 with TRBJ1-2; D is possibly TRBD1 (5 bases). This CDR3 spans 15 amino acids. Germline CDR1 SEHNR, CDR2 FQNEAQ (reference sequence). The V and J ends lost 4 bases and 5 bases respectively, with 17 bases between them. The CDR3 sequence: CASSSVRGDRYGYTF. The CDR3, as DNA: TGTGCCAGCAGCTCGGTTCGGGGGGATAGGTATGGCTACACCTTC.

The sample holds a few counts of this clone. This chain's CDR3 is CASSFGQGGYEQYF. The CDR3 nucleotides read TGTGCCAGCAGCTTCGGACAGGGAGGATACGAGCAGTACTTC. This chain uses TRBV7-9 with TRBJ2-7, with TRBD1 matching 8 bases. The CDR3 is 14 residues long. V dropped 3 bases and J dropped 4; count of bases not matched to a gene: 5. Germline V CDR1 and CDR2: SEHNR, FQNEAQ (reference sequence).